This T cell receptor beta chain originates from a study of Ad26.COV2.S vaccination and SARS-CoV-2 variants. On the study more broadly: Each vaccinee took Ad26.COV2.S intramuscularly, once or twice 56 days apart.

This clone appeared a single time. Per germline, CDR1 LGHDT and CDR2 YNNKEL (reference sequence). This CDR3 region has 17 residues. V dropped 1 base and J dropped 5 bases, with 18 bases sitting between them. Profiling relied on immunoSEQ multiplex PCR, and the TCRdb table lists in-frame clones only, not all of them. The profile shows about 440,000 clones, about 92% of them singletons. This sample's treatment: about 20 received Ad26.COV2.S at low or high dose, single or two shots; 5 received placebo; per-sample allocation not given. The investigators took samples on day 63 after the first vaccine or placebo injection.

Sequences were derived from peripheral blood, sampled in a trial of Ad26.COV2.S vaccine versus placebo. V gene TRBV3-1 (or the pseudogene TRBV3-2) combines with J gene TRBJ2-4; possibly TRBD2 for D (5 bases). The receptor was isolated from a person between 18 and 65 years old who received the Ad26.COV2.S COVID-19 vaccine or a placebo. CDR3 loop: CASSQGLAGFLQNIQYF. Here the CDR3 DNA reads TGTGCCAGCAGCCAAGGGCTGGCGGGTTTCCTCCAAAACATTCAGTACTTC.